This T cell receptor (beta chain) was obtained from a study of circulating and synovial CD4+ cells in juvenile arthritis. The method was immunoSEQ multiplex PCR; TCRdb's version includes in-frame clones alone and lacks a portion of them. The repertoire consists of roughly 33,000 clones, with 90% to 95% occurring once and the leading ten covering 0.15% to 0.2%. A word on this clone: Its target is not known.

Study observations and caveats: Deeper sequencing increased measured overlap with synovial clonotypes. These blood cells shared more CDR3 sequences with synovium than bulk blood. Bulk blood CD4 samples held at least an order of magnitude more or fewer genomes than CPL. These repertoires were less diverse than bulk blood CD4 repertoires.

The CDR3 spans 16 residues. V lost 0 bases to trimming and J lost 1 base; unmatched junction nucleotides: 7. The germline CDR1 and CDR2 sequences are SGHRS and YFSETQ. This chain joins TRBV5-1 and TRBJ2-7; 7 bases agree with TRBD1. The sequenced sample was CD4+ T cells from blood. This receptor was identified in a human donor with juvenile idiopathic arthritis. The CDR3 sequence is CASSLGAGGTSYEQYF. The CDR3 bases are TGCGCCAGCAGCTTGGGGGCAGGGGGAACTTCCTACGAGCAGTACTTC.